The present TCR beta chain was sequenced within a study of blood T cell repertoires in COVID-19. Study information: PBMCs, B-cell-depleted T cells, or T cells were the source of the cDNA or gDNA that made up the material.

Those enrolled in Seattle joined during active infection and were followed longitudinally afterward. There are 14 residues in the CDR3. Germline lookup yields CDR1 LNHDA and CDR2 SQIVND (reference sequence). The V end was cut by 6 bases, the J end by 3 bases, with 12 bases between. Here immunoSEQ multiplex PCR was the method, and the copy in TCRdb shows in-frame clones only, minus some. The profile covers hundreds of thousands of clones, with 85% to 90% appearing a single time and nearly 6.5% taken by the ten largest. The V and J genes are TRBV19 and TRBJ1-5, with D perhaps matching TRBD1 (6 bases). Sequencing was done on a sample of peripheral blood. The sequence was collected from a woman in her forties or fifties with COVID-19, enrolled during active disease. The CDR3 coding sequence is TGTGCCAGTAGGGGCTGGGGGCCCAATCAGCCCCAGCATTTT. Residues: CASRGWGPNQPQHF.